What follows describes a single TCR beta chain. Its antigen is unknown. The CDR3 consists of 16 residues. Germline CDR1 DFQATT, CDR2 SNEGSKA (reference sequence). The data derive from a study of CXCR3-negative and CXCR3-positive naive CD8 T cells. Study-level results: The TRB CDR3s that CXCR3-positive naive cells carried were more hydrophobic than those of CXCR3-negative naive cells. Similar TRBV-TRBJ usage was seen in naive cells (both CXCR3-negative and CXCR3-positive), but memory cells differed.

Each TRB cDNA library was prepared by 5' RACE (with UMI labels). TCRdb re-called the 5' RACE reads and catalogs CDR3 proteins one per entry, DNA excluded. This table lists 90,000 to 100,000 distinct CDR3 sequences. By phenotype, naive CD8+ T cells were CD45RO-CCR7+CD27+CD95-. The J gene is TRBJ2-1, the V gene TRBV20-1; TCRdb proposes TRBD1, but this gene call is untestable without DNA. The sequence was collected from a human donor in good health. Some clones in this sample may be carry-over from other donors' samples. Sequencing was done on a sample of naive CXCR3- CD8+ T cells from blood. As to subset: CD45RO-CCR7+CD27+CD95- naive CD8+ T cells lacking CXCR3 (TNR3-). CDR3 sequence reads: CSAVTRARGSYNEQFF.